This T cell receptor beta chain was profiled in a study of early T cells in non-severe SARS-CoV-2 infection. CDR1 is GTSNPN and CDR2 is SVGIG in the germline V gene (reference sequence). CDR3 size: 16 residues. Trimming stripped 3 bases from V and 0 bases from J, with 16 bases between. TCRdb recomputed calls from the 5' RACE reads with MiXCR, one row per CDR3 protein. The data show more than 85,000 distinct CDR3 sequences, roughly 17% seen once. The receptor comes from an adult who was a healthcare worker with PCR-confirmed SARS-CoV-2 infection or an uninfected control (not recorded which). The rearrangement uses TRBV30 and TRBJ2-3, with D possibly being TRBD2 (5 bases). The sequenced material came from whole blood. The CDR3 coding sequence is TGTGCCTGGAGCCGCTCGTTAGAGCGGAGCACAGATACGCAGTATTTT. Encoded protein: CAWSRSLERSTDTQYF.